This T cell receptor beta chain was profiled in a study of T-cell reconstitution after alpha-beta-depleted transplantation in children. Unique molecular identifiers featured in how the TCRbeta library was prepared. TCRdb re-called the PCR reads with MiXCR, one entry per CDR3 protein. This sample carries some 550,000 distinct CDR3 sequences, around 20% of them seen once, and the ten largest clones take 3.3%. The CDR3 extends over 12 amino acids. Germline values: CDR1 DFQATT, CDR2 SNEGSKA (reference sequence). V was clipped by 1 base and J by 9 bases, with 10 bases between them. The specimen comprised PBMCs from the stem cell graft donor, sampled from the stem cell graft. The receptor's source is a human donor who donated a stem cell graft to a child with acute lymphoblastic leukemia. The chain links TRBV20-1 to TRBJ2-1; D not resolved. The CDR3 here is CSARGVLGEQFF. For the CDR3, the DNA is TGCAGTGCTAGAGGGGTTCTAGGTGAGCAGTTCTTC.